Below, 21 T cell receptor beta chains from the same sample are listed, as sequenced in a study of T cells in Graves' hyperthyroidism and ophthalmopathy. TCR beta CDR3 region amplification was performed from RNA transcripts. With the HTBI primer set, the TCR CDR3 went through a first round of RT-PCR. One entry per CDR3 protein results from TCRdb running MiXCR on the multiplex PCR reads. Among some 500,000 distinct CDR3 sequences listed, under 15% were seen once. Sequencing was carried out using blood. The receptors originated from a young woman with Graves' hyperthyroidism.

This clonotype was counted ten times or more. V and J are TRBV11-2 and TRBJ2-2; the D is unclear. There are 12 residues in the CDR3. Trimming stripped 7 bases from V and 8 bases from J, with 11 bases between. CDR1 is SGHAT and CDR2 is FQNNGV in the germline V gene. Here the CDR3 DNA reads TGTGCCAGCAACTGGCTAGGAGGGGAGCTGTTTTTT. Translating it yields CASNWLGGELFF. The entire variable domain, with the rest obtained from reference TRBV11-2 and TRBJ2-2, is as follows: EAGVAQSPRYKIIEKRQSVAFWCNPISGHATLYWYQQILGQGPKLLIQFQNNGVVDDSQLPKDRFSAERLKGVDSTLKIQPAKLEDSAVYLCASNWLGGELFFGEGSRLTVL.

This clonotype was picked up many times. This chain uses TRBV12-3 or TRBV12-4 with TRBJ2-1; 8 positions agree with TRBD2. The CDR3 sequence is 16 residues long. V trimming: 6 bases; J trimming: 1 base; junction bases outside the gene matches: 8. CDR3 sequence (DNA): TGTGCCAGCAGCCCCGCCGCGGGAGGATCCTACAATGAGCAGTTCTTC. Translation gives CASSPAAGGSYNEQFF.

This clonotype was detected many times. The rearrangement links TRBV2 to TRBJ1-4; the D is unclear. The CDR3 contains 14 residues. CDR1 and CDR2 (germline): SNHLY, FYNNEI. Trimming removed 3 bases at V and 7 bases at J, with 12 bases between. CDR3 sequence: CASSDKTVVEKLFF. In DNA, the CDR3 is TGTGCCAGCAGTGATAAGACCGTTGTTGAAAAACTGTTTTTT.

The chain carries TRBV5-1 and TRBJ2-1, with TRBD1 as a possible D gene (5 bases). Trimming left V 0 bases short and J 12 bases short, with 7 bases between. This CDR3 has 11 amino acids. The germline CDR1 and CDR2 sequences are SGHRS and YFSETQ. The CDR3 DNA follows: TGCGCCAGCAGCTTGGAGGGGTGGCAGTTCTTC. Amino acid sequence: CASSLEGWQFF.

This clonotype turned up a few times. This sequence may be a read error, since a much larger clone differs from it by one base. The chain joins TRBV30 to TRBJ2-2, with D uncertain. CDR1 is GTSNPN, CDR2 SVGIG, per germline (reference sequence). V dropped 5 bases and J dropped 9 bases, with 7 bases sitting between them. The CDR3 has 10 residues. The CDR3 DNA sequence: TGTGCCTGGGGACCCAGGGAGCTGTTTTTT. Amino acids: CAWGPRELFF. Full variable domain (missing parts from reference TRBV30 and TRBJ2-2): SQTIHQWPATLVQPVGSPLSLECTVEGTSNPNLYWYRQAAGRGLQLLFYSVGIGQISSEVPQNLSASRPQDRQFILSSKKLLLSDSGFYLCAWGPRELFFGEGSRLTVL.

The CDR3 nucleotides are TGTGCCAGTAGTATGGGGGGGCCCCAGCATTTT. Amino acid sequence: CASSMGGPQHF. V and J are TRBV19 and TRBJ1-5; tentative D call: TRBD1 (5 bases). CDR3 length equals 11 residues. The germline V and J ends were trimmed by 3 bases and 9 bases, with 6 bases remaining between them. Germline values: CDR1 LNHDA, CDR2 SQIVND (reference sequence).

Details on this clonotype: This clone may be a read error of a much larger clone one base away. The chain couples TRBV12-5 to TRBJ1-2; TRBD1 is a possible D gene (5 bases). V was cut by 4 bases and J by 1 base, with 16 bases left in between. This CDR3 is built from 16 residues. Germline assignment: CDR1 LGHNT and CDR2 FRNRAP. The CDR3 DNA follows: TGTGCTAGTGGTTACCCCACGGACAAACTTAACTATGGCTACACCTTC. Protein: CASGYPTDKLNYGYTF.

This clonotype was seen repeatedly, ten times or more. The chain combines TRBV2 with TRBJ1-2; D is perhaps TRBD1 (6 bases). The CDR3 is made up of 14 amino acids. Per germline, CDR1 SNHLY and CDR2 FYNNEI. The V and J ends lost 7 bases and 6 bases respectively, with 18 bases between them. CDR3 residues: CASIGGESRHGYTF. In nucleotides, the CDR3 is TGTGCCAGCATAGGGGGAGAGTCCCGTCATGGCTACACCTTC.

Ten or more counts support this clonotype. The chain combines TRBV30 with TRBJ1-5; 10 bases match TRBD1. Germline CDR1 reads GTSNPN; CDR2 reads SVGIG (reference sequence). The V and J ends lost 4 bases and 7 bases, in that order; junction bases with no gene match: 7. CDR3 length equals 14 residues. This chain's CDR3 is CAWTPGQGSQPQHF. As DNA, the CDR3 is TGTGCCTGGACCCCGGGACAGGGGAGCCAGCCCCAGCATTTT.

This chain uses TRBV19 with TRBJ2-1; D may be TRBD2 (6 bases). Looked up from germline, CDR1 is LNHDA and CDR2 is SQIVND (reference sequence). The CDR3 loop spans 14 amino acids. V lost 1 base to trimming and J lost 5 bases, with 9 bases between them. The CDR3 nucleotides are TGTGCCAGTAGTATAGCAGGACTAAACAATGAGCAGTTCTTC. Protein sequence: CASSIAGLNNEQFF.

This clonotype has at least ten counts. This chain uses TRBV20-1 with TRBJ1-1, with D unresolved. The V gene's germline CDR1 is DFQATT and CDR2 SNEGSKA (reference sequence). The CDR3 consists of 13 residues. Between the trimmed V and J ends, which lost 1 base and 1 base, there was a span of 7 bases. The CDR3 nucleotides read TGCAGTGCTAGAGCGGGGTGGAACACTGAAGCTTTCTTT. It yields the protein CSARAGWNTEAFF.

Here the CDR3 DNA reads TGTGCCAGCAGCGCGGGTCCCGGAAACACTGAAGCTTTCTTT. It encodes CASSAGPGNTEAFF. The chain carries TRBV5-6 and TRBJ1-1; unclear D gene. There are 14 residues in the CDR3. Germline V gene sequence: CDR1 SGHDT, CDR2 YYEEEE. With 4 bases removed from V and 2 bases from J, the gap between germline ends came to 12 bases.

In this sample, this clonotype turned up many times. The CDR3 sequence is CASSKWGGSYNEQFF. In DNA form, the CDR3 reads TGTGCCAGCAGCAAATGGGGCGGGAGTTACAATGAGCAGTTCTTC. The J gene is TRBJ2-1, the V gene TRBV11-2; 7 bases map to TRBD2. The J segment lost 4 bases and the V segment lost 5 bases, leaving 8 bases of the junction unmatched. Looked up from germline, CDR1 is SGHAT and CDR2 is FQNNGV. The CDR3 runs 15 residues.

Regarding this clonotype: A single base separates this from a much larger clone, so it may be a read error. The chain combines TRBV3-1 with TRBJ2-3, with D perhaps TRBD2 (5 bases). Per germline, CDR1 LGHDT and CDR2 YNNKEL (reference sequence). Trimming pared 4 bases from V and 0 bases from J, leaving 17 bases between. There are 17 residues in the CDR3. The CDR3 DNA follows: TGTGCCAGCAGCCGAGGATTTGGCGGAGGAAGCACAGATACGCAGTATTTT. Its protein product is CASSRGFGGGSTDTQYF.

This clonotype was detected many times. The chain employs TRBV29-1 and TRBJ1-5; D not certain. Trimming removed 4 bases from V and 0 bases from J, with 13 bases in between. This CDR3 is built from 15 residues. Germline V lookup: CDR1 SQVTM, CDR2 ANQGSEA. Written as DNA, the CDR3 is TGCAGCGTTGTCTCCGGAGATTATAGCAATCAGCCCCAGCATTTT. This sequence encodes CSVVSGDYSNQPQHF.

This clonotype was seen a single time. A much more abundant neighbour one base away suggests this may be a read error. The J gene is TRBJ2-7, the V gene TRBV19; unclear D gene. This CDR3 comprises 14 residues. Germline V gene sequence: CDR1 LNHDA, CDR2 SQIVND (reference sequence). CDR3 nucleotide sequence: TGTGCCAGTAGTAATTCTCTAGACTCCTACGAGCATTACGTC. Protein sequence: CASSNSLDSYEHYV.

In this sample, this clonotype turned up once. One end of the junction does not line up with germline, which may come from a read error. The CDR3 DNA follows: TGTGCCAGCAGCTTAGTCCACACCGAGACCCAGTACTTC. It encodes CASSLVHTETQYF. This chain links TRBV5-1 with TRBJ2-5; D unclear. This CDR3 comprises 13 residues. Per the germline V gene, CDR1 is SGHRS and CDR2 is YFSETQ. Supplemented by reference TRBV5-1 and TRBJ2-5, the full variable domain reads KAGVTQTPRYLIKTRGQQVTLSCSPISGHRSVSWYQQTPGQGLQFLFEYFSETQRNKGNFPGRFSGRQFSNSRSEMNVSTLELGDSALYLCASSLVHTETQYFGPGTRLLVL.

The chain joins TRBV4-2 to TRBJ2-3; D unclear. Between the trimmed V and J ends, which lost 1 base and 4 bases, there was a span of 9 bases. CDR1 LGHNA and CDR2 YNFKEQ come from the germline V gene. The CDR3 spans 14 residues. In DNA, the CDR3 is TGTGCCAGCAGCCAAGCCAGCCCGGCAGATACGCAGTATTTT. Translation gives CASSQASPADTQYF.

The table lists this clonotype with many counts. The chain links TRBV6-6 to TRBJ1-2; TRBD1 aligns across 7 bases. The J segment lost 4 bases and the V segment lost 1 base, leaving 9 bases of the junction unmatched. Germline V gives CDR1 MNHNY, CDR2 SVGAGI (reference sequence). The CDR3 runs to 16 residues. The CDR3 region is CASSYFYSGGAYGYTF. DNA of the CDR3: TGTGCCAGCAGTTACTTTTACTCAGGGGGAGCCTATGGCTACACCTTC.

Many counts were recorded for this clonotype. This chain connects TRBV12-3 or TRBV12-4 to TRBJ2-4; D possibly corresponds to TRBD2 (6 bases). V was pared by 5 bases and J by 0 bases, with 14 bases between. This CDR3 is 16 amino acids long. CDR3 coding DNA: TGTGCCAGCAGTCCTTATAGGGGACTAGCCAAAAACATTCAGTACTTC. Translating gives CASSPYRGLAKNIQYF.

In this sample, this clonotype turned up many times. V gene TRBV12-3 or TRBV12-4 combines with J gene TRBJ2-7; D assignment may be TRBD1 or TRBD2 (5 bases each). The CDR3 extends over 16 amino acids. V was cut by 6 bases and J by 3 bases, with 21 bases left in between. The CDR3 DNA follows: TGTGCCAGCAGCCCGACGGGGCGGACCCCGTTCTACGAGCAGTACGTC. It is translated as CASSPTGRTPFYEQYV.